This paragraph reports one TCR beta chain. This clonotype has only a few counts. Its antigen is currently not known. No quality values exist for individual bases; no much larger clone is one base distant. The treatment or condition label on this specimen signifies: allogeneic hematopoietic cell transplantation with graft depleted of TCRalphabeta T cells and CD19 B cells. The transplant recipients were children given TCRalphabeta/CD19-depleted allogeneic hematopoietic cell grafts. The record originates from a study of T-cell reconstitution after alpha-beta-depleted transplantation in children (dated by TCRdb to 2016 to 2017). About the study as a whole: Using TCR repertoire profiling, the study quantitatively followed how T-cell immune reconstitution unfolded in children after TCRalphabeta/CD19-depleted allogeneic hematopoietic cell transplantation.

What the authors observed across the whole study: In some patients, the high TCRbeta diversity seen at day 60 was put down to recipient T cells and intrathymic progenitors that had survived conditioning. The apparently early alphabetaT-cell count recovery about two months after transplant was reportedly dependent on only several hundred rapidly expanded clones derived from non-depleted graft cells. Hyperexpanded clone frequencies declined over subsequent months; after one year, T-cell counts and TCRbeta diversity were mostly attributed to newly produced T cells.

CDR1 and CDR2 were assigned from the germline V gene as SGHAT and FQNNGV. V is trimmed back by 5 bases and J by 0 bases, and the junction contains 6 bases that no gene match accounts for. Inclusive of the bounding cysteine and phenylalanine, the CDR3 is 17 residues long. The retained sequence is limited to the CDR3, 51 bases, with the frame set at the first base. The method was PCR. These reads were obtained on an Illumina HiSeq 2500. Molecular barcoding was employed in the preparation of TCR libraries, with unique molecular identifiers being used to normalize TCRbeta repertoire quantification. Through fastp at Q25 and MiXCR, TCRdb rebuilt clones from the public reads, retaining in-frame beta chains. Entries that share a CDR3 protein sequence are merged under the most common genes and DNA. The sample profile shows 450,000 to 550,000 distinct CDR3 sequences; roughly 10% of them were found once. The ten largest account for 14% of the sample.

The sequenced sample was PBMCs, mostly from graft donor cells, obtained 180 days after TCRalphabeta/CD19-depleted stem cell transplant. The sequence was collected from a female patient aged 2-9 years who had a stem cell transplant for aplastic anemia, so the T cells may come from the graft donor. The chain was built from TRBV11-2 and TRBJ2-1; TRBD2 lines up with 11 middle nucleotides. The nucleotides are TGTGCCAGCAGCCCAAGACTAGCGGGGAGCTCCTACAATGAGCAGTTCTTC. Its translation is CASSPRLAGSSYNEQFF.